Presented here are 23 T cell receptor beta chains from one specimen sequenced in a study of tumor-infiltrating lymphocytes in glioblastoma multiforme. TCR beta libraries were built from RNA through three nested multiplex PCR rounds using modified ARM-PCR. MiXCR was run by TCRdb on the multiplex PCR reads, yielding one entry per CDR3 protein. The table records 9,300 or so distinct CDR3 sequences, 74% of them present only once. The source material was brain tumor tissue. These receptors all come from a male donor with glioblastoma.

This clonotype was found once. Its ends do not fully match the called genes, so a read error is possible. The chain employs TRBV20-1 and TRBJ2-7, with a possible D match to TRBD1 (5 bases). The CDR3 is 14 amino acids. From germline, CDR1 is DFQATT and CDR2 SNEGSKA (reference sequence). The CDR3 loop is CSASRDSISYEQYF. DNA of the CDR3: TGCAGTGCCTCTCGTGACAGCATCTCCTACGAGCAGTACTTT.

Notes on this clonotype: The conserved phenylalanine or tryptophan is not found at the CDR3 terminus, so this likely reflects a read error. The DNA is left out, because the CDR3 cannot be placed on it with certainty; the CDR3 is given as TCRdb lists it. This chain uses TRBV11-3 with TRBJ2-1; TRBD1, the table's D call, was not compared with the DNA. The CDR3 is 16 amino acids in total, end residues counted. Germline-derived CDR1 and CDR2 are SGHNT and YENEEA. The CDR3 loop reads CASSLGGGTSYNEQLY.

This sequence joins TRBV11-2 and TRBJ2-1, with a weak D call TRBD2 (5 bases). The CDR3 length is 14 residues. CDR1 and CDR2 (germline): SGHAT, FQNNGV. V lost 2 bases and J 5 bases, leaving 10 bases between the germline ends. CDR3 in DNA: TGTGCCAGCAGCTTACCGACTACTCACAATGAGCAGTTCTTC. Translating gives CASSLPTTHNEQFF. The full variable domain, with the rest looked up from reference TRBV11-2 and TRBJ2-1, is EAGVAQSPRYKIIEKRQSVAFWCNPISGHATLYWYQQILGQGPKLLIQFQNNGVVDDSQLPKDRFSAERLKGVDSTLKIQPAKLEDSAVYLCASSLPTTHNEQFFGPGTRLTVL.

This clonotype appeared once. The chain joins TRBV29-1 to TRBJ2-1; TRBD1 matches at 7 bases. This CDR3 spans 11 amino acids. The germline V gene encodes CDR1 SQVTM and CDR2 ANQGSEA. Trimming took 6 bases from V and 6 from J; bases not matched to a gene: 2. In nucleotides, the CDR3 is TGCAGCGTCCGGACAGGCAATGAGCAGTTCTTC. Translated: CSVRTGNEQFF.

The J gene is TRBJ2-3, the V gene TRBV5-4; 9 nucleotides match TRBD1. The CDR3 has 14 amino acids. V shed 0 bases and J 7 bases; nucleotides not matched to a gene: 3. Germline V CDR1 and CDR2: SGHNT, YYREEE (reference sequence). CDR3 coding DNA: TGTGCCAGCAGCTTGGACAGGGGGCAGCATACGCAGTATTTT. It yields the protein CASSLDRGQHTQYF. The entire variable domain, with the rest obtained from reference TRBV5-4 and TRBJ2-3, is as follows: ETGVTQSPTHLIKTRGQQVTLRCSSQSGHNTVSWYQQALGQGPQFIFQYYREEENGRGNFPPRFSGLQFPNYSSELNVNALELDDSALYLCASSLDRGQHTQYFGPGTRLTVL.

For this clonotype: One base away lies a much larger clone, so this may be a sequencing read error. The chain couples TRBV7-9 to TRBJ2-2, with a weak D call TRBD2 (6 bases). The CDR3 runs to 16 residues. From germline, CDR1 is SEHNR and CDR2 FQNEAQ (reference sequence). The CDR3 coding sequence is TGTGCCAGCAGGGAACACGGGGGTCCGAACACCTGGGAGCTGTTTTTT. Protein sequence: CASREHGGPNTWELFF.

V and J are TRBV12-3 or TRBV12-4 and TRBJ2-1; D is perhaps TRBD1 (6 bases). This CDR3 region has 13 residues. The V and J ends lost 5 bases and 10 bases respectively, with 15 bases between them. The CDR3 loop reads CASSHRPGQEQFF. DNA of the CDR3: TGTGCCAGCAGTCACCGCCCCGGACAGGAGCAGTTCTTC.

The table lists this clonotype with a count of one. This chain links TRBV11-2 with TRBJ2-7; D is unresolved. This CDR3 region has 15 residues. Trimming pared 1 base from V and 5 bases from J, leaving 15 bases between. Germline loops: CDR1 SGHAT, CDR2 FQNNGV. CDR3 amino acids: CASSLVPGADHEQYF. As DNA, the CDR3 is TGTGCCAGCAGCTTAGTTCCGGGCGCGGACCACGAGCAGTACTTC.

This chain connects TRBV28 to TRBJ2-7; D ambiguous. The germline V gene has CDR1 MDHEN and CDR2 SYDVKM. V lost 6 bases, J lost 4 bases, and 10 bases lay in between. This CDR3 has 12 amino acids. CDR3 region: CASSSRRYEQYF. The CDR3 bases are TGTGCCAGCAGCTCAAGGAGATACGAGCAGTACTTC.

Only a few counts were recorded for this clonotype. The chain couples TRBV20-1 to TRBJ2-3; tentative D call: TRBD2 (5 bases). This CDR3 spans 13 amino acids. The germline CDR1 and CDR2 sequences are DFQATT and SNEGSKA (reference sequence). Trimming stripped 1 base from V and 7 bases from J, with 12 bases between. The CDR3 spells CSARVANMNTQYF. CDR3 DNA sequence: TGCAGTGCTAGAGTAGCGAACATGAATACGCAGTATTTT.

The J gene is TRBJ2-7, the V gene TRBV29-1; possible D gene TRBD2, 5 bases. The CDR3 sequence is 12 residues long. V gave up 6 bases and J gave up 6 bases, with 15 bases separating them. Germline V gene data show CDR1 as SQVTM and CDR2 as ANQGSEA. CDR3 region: CSVHPDRGEQYF. The CDR3, as DNA: TGCAGCGTCCACCCCGACCGGGGCGAGCAGTACTTC.

The V gene is TRBV11-1, the J gene TRBJ1-2, with D perhaps matching TRBD1 (6 bases). From germline, CDR1 is SGHAT and CDR2 FQDESV (reference sequence). The ends were cut back, 6 bases at V and 14 bases at J, with 31 bases in the middle. The CDR3 length is 16 residues. The CDR3 DNA follows: TGTGCCAGCAGGGATCTCAGACAGGCGAATGACTACGGCAATACCTTC. Protein product: CASRDLRQANDYGNTF. Combining the CDR3 with reference TRBV11-1 and TRBJ1-2 gives the whole variable domain EAEVAQSPRYKITEKSQAVAFWCDPISGHATLYWYRQILGQGPELLVQFQDESVVDDSQLPKDRFSAERLKGVDSTLKIQPAELGDSAMYLCASRDLRQANDYGNTFGSGTRLTVV.

This chain connects TRBV11-2 to TRBJ2-7; D ambiguous. The germline V and J ends were trimmed by 5 bases and 4 bases, with 6 bases remaining between them. The germline CDR1 and CDR2 sequences are SGHAT and FQNNGV. The CDR3 has 11 amino acids. The DNA for the CDR3 is TGTGCCAGCAGCACCCAGTACGAGCAGTACTTC. Amino acid sequence: CASSTQYEQYF. Complete variable domain (other parts from reference TRBV11-2 and TRBJ2-7): EAGVAQSPRYKIIEKRQSVAFWCNPISGHATLYWYQQILGQGPKLLIQFQNNGVVDDSQLPKDRFSAERLKGVDSTLKIQPAKLEDSAVYLCASSTQYEQYFGPGTRLTVT.

This clonotype was picked up a small number of times. The chain recombines TRBV6-5 with TRBJ1-1; D uncertain. The V end was cut by 3 bases, the J end by 8 bases, with 16 bases between. Germline loops: CDR1 MNHEY, CDR2 SVGAGI. This CDR3 spans 14 amino acids. The CDR3 sequence: CASSYQTATTEAFF. The CDR3 nucleotides read TGTGCCAGCAGTTATCAGACGGCAACTACCGAAGCTTTCTTT.

The gene calls are TRBV29-1 and TRBJ1-1; maybe TRBD1 (5 bases). Between the trimmed V and J ends, which lost 4 bases and 1 base, there was a span of 7 bases. There are 12 residues in the CDR3. Germline V gives CDR1 SQVTM, CDR2 ANQGSEA. CDR3 nucleotides: TGCAGCGTTGCTGGGGGGAACACTGAAGCTTTCTTT. Translating gives CSVAGGNTEAFF.

This clonotype was seen a handful of times. The chain uses TRBV11-2 and TRBJ1-6, with D perhaps TRBD1 (5 bases). This CDR3 has 11 residues. The germline V gene encodes CDR1 SGHAT and CDR2 FQNNGV. The germline V and J ends were trimmed by 3 bases and 16 bases, with 10 bases remaining between them. The CDR3 DNA reads as TGTGCCAGCAGCTTGGGGGGGACGCTCCACTTT. Protein sequence: CASSLGGTLHF. The variable domain in full, with the rest retrieved from reference TRBV11-2 and TRBJ1-6, is EAGVAQSPRYKIIEKRQSVAFWCNPISGHATLYWYQQILGQGPKLLIQFQNNGVVDDSQLPKDRFSAERLKGVDSTLKIQPAKLEDSAVYLCASSLGGTLHFGNGTRLTVT.

This chain uses TRBV11-1 with TRBJ2-5; D is unresolved. Trimming stripped 4 bases from V and 5 bases from J, with 11 bases between. The CDR3 sequence is 13 residues long. Germline V gives CDR1 SGHAT, CDR2 FQDESV (reference sequence). The DNA for the CDR3 is TGTGCCAGCAGCTCCGGTGAGACGGAGACCCAGTACTTC. It is translated as CASSSGETETQYF. Full variable domain (outside the CDR3, taken from reference TRBV11-1 and TRBJ2-5): EAEVAQSPRYKITEKSQAVAFWCDPISGHATLYWYRQILGQGPELLVQFQDESVVDDSQLPKDRFSAERLKGVDSTLKIQPAELGDSAMYLCASSSGETETQYFGPGTRLLVL.

Regarding this clonotype: At one end, the junction sequence differs from germline, possibly due to a read error. V gene TRBV11-2 combines with J gene TRBJ2-6; tentative D call: TRBD1 (5 bases). The germline V gene encodes CDR1 SGHAT and CDR2 FQNNGV. The CDR3 is 16 amino acids. The CDR3 coding sequence is TGTGCCAGCAGCTTCAGGGCCCACTCTGGGGCCAACGTCCTGCCTTTC. As protein: CASSFRAHSGANVLPF. The variable domain in full, with the rest retrieved from reference TRBV11-2 and TRBJ2-6, is EAGVAQSPRYKIIEKRQSVAFWCNPISGHATLYWYQQILGQGPKLLIQFQNNGVVDDSQLPKDRFSAERLKGVDSTLKIQPAKLEDSAVYLCASSFRAHSGANVLPFGAGSRLTVL.

J is TRBJ2-7 and V is TRBV11-2; possibly TRBD1 for D (6 bases). This CDR3 contains 15 residues. Deletions cut 3 bases from V and 3 bases from J, with 15 bases between. The germline CDR1 and CDR2 sequences are SGHAT and FQNNGV. The CDR3 sequence: CASSFPHREIYEQYF. The CDR3 nucleotides read TGTGCCAGCAGCTTCCCTCACAGGGAAATCTACGAGCAGTACTTC.

About this clonotype: No conserved phenylalanine or tryptophan ends this CDR3, so it is likely a read error. This chain joins TRBV20-1 and TRBJ2-7; D possibly corresponds to TRBD1 (5 bases). CDR1 and CDR2 (germline): DFQATT, SNEGSKA (reference sequence). This CDR3 has 12 residues. DNA of the CDR3: TGCAGAGCTAACGATCAGGGTTACGAGCAGTACTCC. The encoded protein is CRANDQGYEQYS.

Of note for this clonotype: A much larger clone differs from this one at a single base, so this may be a read error. This sequence joins TRBV28 and TRBJ1-6; D gene unclear. The CDR3 is 16 residues long. Germline-derived CDR1 and CDR2 are MDHEN and SYDVKM. The CDR3 DNA is TGTGCCGGCAGTTTACCTTTAACGGCGGGCAATTCACCCCTCCACTTT. Translated: CAGSLPLTAGNSPLHF.

This clonotype was recorded once. One end of the junction is discordant with germline, which a read error may explain. The chain uses TRBV11-1 and TRBJ1-1; D gene ambiguous. The CDR3 extends over 14 amino acids. Germline V gene lookup returns CDR1 SGHAT and CDR2 FQDESV (reference sequence). CDR3 DNA: TGTGCCAGCAGCTTAGAGGAGTGGGATGGCGAGGCTCTCTTT. Translated, it gives CASSLEEWDGEALF.

For this clonotype: One end of the junction varies from germline; a read error may be responsible. V and J are TRBV29-1 and TRBJ2-1; no clear D. The CDR3 runs to 16 residues. Germline V gene data show CDR1 as SQVTM and CDR2 as ANQGSEA. CDR3 nucleotides: TGCAGCGCTGAAGATCGGAACTGGAACTCCTACAATGAGCAGTTCTTC. Encoded protein: CSAEDRNWNSYNEQFF.